The T cell receptor (beta chain) under discussion was sequenced for a study of T cells in localized non-small cell lung cancer. General study results and limits: Of the tissues analyzed, uninvolved adjacent lung showed maximal T cell clonality, greater than tumor. Density of T cells in blood, when higher, went with longer overall survival. It remains possible that heterogeneity exists, since only one tumor region was sequenced.

As concerns this clone: The antigen remains undetermined.

The data were produced by immunoSEQ multiplex PCR, yet TCRdb's version contains in-frame clones alone and is incomplete. The sample includes 23,000 or so clones, 88% of them seen just once. The source material was peripheral blood mononuclear cells, sampled before any cancer treatment. The receptor's source is a woman aged 35-75 years with stage III lung adenocarcinoma.

This CDR3 reads CASSWGGPYNEQFF. The CDR3 DNA is TGTGCCAGCAGCTGGGGGGGCCCCTACAATGAGCAGTTCTTC. The chain links TRBV5-4 to TRBJ2-1, with D maybe TRBD2 (7 bases). V was cut by 3 bases and J by 2 bases, with 9 bases left in between. This CDR3 comprises 14 residues. Germline-derived CDR1 and CDR2 are SGHNT and YYREEE (reference sequence). The whole variable domain, filled in from reference TRBV5-4 and TRBJ2-1, reads ETGVTQSPTHLIKTRGQQVTLRCSSQSGHNTVSWYQQALGQGPQFIFQYYREEENGRGNFPPRFSGLQFPNYSSELNVNALELDDSALYLCASSWGGPYNEQFFGPGTRLTVL.